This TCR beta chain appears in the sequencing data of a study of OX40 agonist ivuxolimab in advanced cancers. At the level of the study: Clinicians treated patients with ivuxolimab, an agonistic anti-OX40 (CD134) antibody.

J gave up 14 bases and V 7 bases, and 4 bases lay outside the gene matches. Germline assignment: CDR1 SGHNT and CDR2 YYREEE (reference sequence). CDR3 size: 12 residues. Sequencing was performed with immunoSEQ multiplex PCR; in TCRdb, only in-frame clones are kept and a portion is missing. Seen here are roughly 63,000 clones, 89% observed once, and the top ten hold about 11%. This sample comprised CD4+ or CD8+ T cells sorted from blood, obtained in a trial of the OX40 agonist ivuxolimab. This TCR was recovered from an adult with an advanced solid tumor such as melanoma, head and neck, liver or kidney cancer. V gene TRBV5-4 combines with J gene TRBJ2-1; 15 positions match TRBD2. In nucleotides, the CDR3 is TGTGCCAGCGGACTAGCGGGGGGGCGGAAGTTCTTC. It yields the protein CASGLAGGRKFF.